The 4 T cell receptor beta chains presented below share a single source sample, sequenced in a study of Graves' ophthalmopathy and Graves' hyperthyroidism. Amplification targeted the TCR beta CDR3 regions, with RNA transcripts as the source material. HTBI primers were used in a first-round RT-PCR, which preceded a second-round multiplex PCR. Each CDR3 protein gets one entry after TCRdb re-called the multiplex PCR reads with MiXCR. The sample lists about 400,000 distinct CDR3 sequences, approximately 16% occurring once. The sequenced material came from peripheral blood. All receptors come from a woman aged 18-35 years with Graves' ophthalmopathy.

This clonotype was counted many times. The rearrangement joins TRBV10-2 to TRBJ1-1; D ambiguous. V was shortened by 7 bases and J by 0 bases, with 12 bases between the two germline ends. CDR1 is WSHSY and CDR2 is SAAADI in the germline V gene. The CDR3 covers 14 residues. The CDR3 DNA reads as TGCGCCAGCACCCAAATGGGTTTGAACACTGAAGCTTTCTTT. Protein: CASTQMGLNTEAFF.

This clonotype was seen many times. A much larger clonotype is one base distant, so this may be a read error. The chain links TRBV6-4 to TRBJ2-2; 8 nucleotides match TRBD2. This CDR3 comprises 13 residues. From germline, CDR1 is MRHNA and CDR2 SNTAGT. Losses at the gene ends were 5 bases for V and 4 bases for J; bases not matched to a gene: 0. As DNA, the CDR3 is TGTGCCAGCAGTAGCGGGAGCACCGGGGAGCTGTTTTTT. Translated: CASSSGSTGELFF.

This clonotype was seen repeatedly, ten times or more. The chain couples TRBV6-5 to TRBJ1-1; no definite D call. CDR1 and CDR2 (germline): MNHEY, SVGAGI. The CDR3 consists of 13 residues. V lost 6 bases to trimming and J lost 3 bases, with 11 bases between them. The CDR3 loop is CASRPQMDTEAFF. CDR3 sequence (DNA): TGTGCCAGCAGGCCGCAAATGGACACTGAAGCTTTCTTT.

This chain's CDR3 is CASSAGQPSDGYTF. The CDR3 nucleotides are TGTGCCAGCAGTGCGGGACAGCCGTCTGATGGCTACACCTTC. The chain carries TRBV12-3 or TRBV12-4 and TRBJ1-2, with 7 bases fitting TRBD1. The CDR3 sequence is 14 residues long. V lost 5 bases, J lost 6 bases, and 9 bases stayed unmatched.